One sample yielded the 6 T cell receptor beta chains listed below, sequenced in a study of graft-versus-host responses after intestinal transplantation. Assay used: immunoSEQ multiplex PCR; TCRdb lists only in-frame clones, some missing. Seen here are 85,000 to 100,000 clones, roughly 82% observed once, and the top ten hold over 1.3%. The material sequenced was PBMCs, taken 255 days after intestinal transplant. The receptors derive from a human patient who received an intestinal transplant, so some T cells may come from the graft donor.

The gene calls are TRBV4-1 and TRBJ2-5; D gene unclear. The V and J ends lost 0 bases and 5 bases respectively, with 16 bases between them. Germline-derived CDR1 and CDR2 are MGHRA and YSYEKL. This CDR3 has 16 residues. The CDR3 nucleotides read TGCGCCAGCAGCCAAGACGGTATAAGGGCTGGGGAGACCCAGTACTTC. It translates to CASSQDGIRAGETQYF.

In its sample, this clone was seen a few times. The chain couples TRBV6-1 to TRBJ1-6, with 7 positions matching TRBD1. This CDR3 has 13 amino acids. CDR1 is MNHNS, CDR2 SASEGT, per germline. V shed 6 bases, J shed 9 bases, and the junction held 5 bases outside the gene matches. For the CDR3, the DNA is TGTGCCAGCAGCGAGGACAGGATTTCACCCCTCCACTTT. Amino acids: CASSEDRISPLHF.

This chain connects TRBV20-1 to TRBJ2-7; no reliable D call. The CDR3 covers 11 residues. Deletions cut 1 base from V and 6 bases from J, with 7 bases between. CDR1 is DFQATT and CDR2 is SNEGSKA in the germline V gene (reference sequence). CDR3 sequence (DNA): TGCAGTGCTAGAGGGGTGGGCGAGCAGTACGTC. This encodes CSARGVGEQYV.

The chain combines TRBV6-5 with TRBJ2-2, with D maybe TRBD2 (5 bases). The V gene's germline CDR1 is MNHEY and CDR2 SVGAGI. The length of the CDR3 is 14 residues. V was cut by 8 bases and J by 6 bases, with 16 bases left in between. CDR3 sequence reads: CASARTQTAGELFF. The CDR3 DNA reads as TGTGCCAGCGCCCGGACTCAAACCGCCGGGGAGCTGTTTTTT.

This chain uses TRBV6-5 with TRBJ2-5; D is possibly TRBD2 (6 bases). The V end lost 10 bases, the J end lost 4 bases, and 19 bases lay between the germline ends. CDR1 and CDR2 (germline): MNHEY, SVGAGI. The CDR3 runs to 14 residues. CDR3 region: CATSSGTGVETQYF. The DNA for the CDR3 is TGTGCCACCTCCTCCGGTACGGGGGTAGAGACCCAGTACTTC.

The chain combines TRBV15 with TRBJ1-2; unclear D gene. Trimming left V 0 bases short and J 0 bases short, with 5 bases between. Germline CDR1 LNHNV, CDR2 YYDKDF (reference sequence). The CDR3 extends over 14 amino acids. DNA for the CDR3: TGTGCCACCAGCAGAGACACATCTAACTATGGCTACACCTTC. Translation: CATSRDTSNYGYTF.